The 4 T cell receptor beta chains in this list originate from one sample, sequenced in a study of blood T cell repertoires in COVID-19. Profiling relied on immunoSEQ multiplex PCR, and the TCRdb table lists in-frame clones only, not all of them. This sample has about 330,000 clones, with around 90% found just once. Sequenced input: PBMCs or T cells enriched from blood (not recorded which). The receptor source for this set is a woman in her thirties who had recovered from COVID-19.

The chain couples TRBV29-1 to TRBJ2-5; D is possibly TRBD2 (5 bases). CDR3 length: 13 residues. The germline V gene has CDR1 SQVTM and CDR2 ANQGSEA. Trimming stripped 7 bases from V and 5 bases from J, with 17 bases between. The CDR3 spells CSGLAVGRETQYF. As DNA, the CDR3 is TGCAGCGGCCTAGCCGTAGGGCGGGAGACCCAGTACTTC.

The chain links TRBV9 to TRBJ2-7; D gene unclear. The CDR3 has 13 residues. Trimming removed 5 bases from V and 5 bases from J, with 14 bases in between. Looked up from germline, CDR1 is SGDLS and CDR2 is YYNGEE. The CDR3 nucleotides are TGTGCCAGCAGTGCAACTACCCCCGACGAGCAGTACTTC. The encoded protein is CASSATTPDEQYF.

The chain links TRBV7-2 to TRBJ2-7; possible D gene TRBD1, 6 bases. The CDR3 is 13 amino acids. Deletions cut 5 bases from V and 4 bases from J, with 12 bases between. Germline V lookup: CDR1 SGHTA, CDR2 FQGNSA. CDR3 protein: CASSRGSEYEQYF. The CDR3 DNA follows: TGTGCCAGCAGCAGGGGGTCTGAGTACGAGCAGTACTTC.

The rearrangement uses TRBV7-2 and TRBJ1-2; a weak D match, TRBD1 (6 bases). The CDR3 runs to 16 residues. V dropped 5 bases and J dropped 4 bases, with 20 bases sitting between them. The V gene's germline CDR1 is SGHTA and CDR2 FQGNSA. The CDR3 sequence: CASSVRDTRRGYGYTF. CDR3 in DNA: TGTGCCAGCAGCGTCCGGGACACCCGTAGGGGCTATGGCTACACCTTC.